This entry lists 26 T cell receptor beta chains sequenced from one sample in a study of blood T cell repertoires in COVID-19 (dated by TCRdb to about 2020). Library prep was done by the immunoSEQ multiplex PCR assay. Entries here come from immuneACCESS through TCRdb and include only in-frame sequences with V and J called. Some clones fail to appear in such tables; in the studies checked, an unresolved V gene covers under half of the shortfall, and the cause of the remainder is unknown. Here the sample has roughly 300,000 clones; approximately 89% occur a single time. The top ten clonotypes cover approximately 7.8% of the sample. Input material: peripheral blood. The receptors were sampled from a woman between 50 and 59 years old who had recovered from COVID-19.

This sequence joins TRBV7-9 and TRBJ1-4; the match to TRBD1 covers 10 bases. Trimming at V came to 6 bases and at J to 8 bases, leaving 9 bases not matched to a gene. CDR1 is SEHNR and CDR2 is FQNEAQ in the germline V gene (reference sequence). This CDR3 comprises 15 residues. Here the CDR3 reads CASSPWTGGREKLFF. The CDR3 coding sequence is TGTGCCAGCAGTCCATGGACAGGGGGACGGGAAAAACTGTTTTTT.

The chain employs TRBV20-1 and TRBJ2-5; the D gene is possibly TRBD2 (5 bases). The CDR3 spans 13 residues. Trimming stripped 3 bases from V and 5 bases from J, with 13 bases between. The germline V gene encodes CDR1 DFQATT and CDR2 SNEGSKA (reference sequence). The CDR3 coding sequence is TGCAGTGCTAGTCGGCGGGTTGGGGAGACCCAGTACTTC. This translates into CSASRRVGETQYF.

This chain uses TRBV28 with TRBJ1-1, with 9 bases identical to TRBD1. In germline, CDR1 is MDHEN, CDR2 SYDVKM. V dropped 6 bases and J dropped 6; count of bases not matched to a gene: 11. The CDR3 spans 15 residues. The CDR3 bases are TGTGCCAGCAGATCGACAGGGGGGGGTTGGCCTGAAGCTTTCTTT. Its translation is CASRSTGGGWPEAFF.

V gene TRBV3-1 (or the pseudogene TRBV3-2) combines with J gene TRBJ1-2, with 8 bases fitting TRBD1. The CDR3 extends over 14 amino acids. In germline, CDR1 is LGHDT, CDR2 YNNKEL (reference sequence). Trimming cost V 2 bases and J 7 bases; bases outside gene matches: 6. CDR3 sequence: CASSQLQGASGYTF. DNA for the CDR3: TGTGCCAGCAGCCAACTGCAGGGGGCCTCTGGCTACACCTTC.

The chain has TRBV2 and TRBJ1-1, with 8 bases matching TRBD1. J was trimmed by 0 bases and V by 11 bases; bases with no gene match: 8. This CDR3 is 14 amino acids long. The germline gives CDR1 SNHLY, CDR2 FYNNEI. CDR3 nucleotides: TGTGCCGGAAAGCAGGGGGCGATGAACACTGAAGCTTTCTTT. This gives the protein CAGKQGAMNTEAFF.

The rearrangement uses TRBV15 and TRBJ2-5; the match to TRBD2 covers 7 bases. This CDR3 comprises 16 residues. Germline V gene data show CDR1 as LNHNV and CDR2 as YYDKDF (reference sequence). V was pared by 2 bases and J by 4 bases, with 10 bases of the junction left unmatched. The CDR3 DNA sequence: TGTGCCACCAGCAGAAAAGGGCGGGAGTTTGGAGAGACCCAGTACTTC. It codes for CATSRKGREFGETQYF.

This chain links TRBV7-2 with TRBJ2-7; 8 positions agree with TRBD2. Trimming removed 1 base from V and 3 bases from J; junction bases left unmatched: 5. The CDR3 has 15 amino acids. Germline CDR1 SGHTA, CDR2 FQGNSA. CDR3 loop: CASSLGYREGYEQYF. Written as DNA, the CDR3 is TGTGCCAGCAGCTTAGGTTATCGGGAGGGCTACGAGCAGTACTTC.

This clone was recorded a few times. The rearrangement links TRBV6-5 to TRBJ1-1; tentatively, D is TRBD1 (5 bases). CDR1 MNHEY and CDR2 SVGAGI come from the germline V gene. CDR3 size: 12 residues. Trimming cost V 5 bases and J 12 bases, with 16 bases left between them. This CDR3 is CASSPPGGGSFF. Here the CDR3 DNA reads TGTGCCAGCAGTCCTCCCGGGGGGGGGTCTTTCTTT.

The chain uses TRBV13 and TRBJ2-2; 9 bases agree with TRBD2. Germline-derived CDR1 and CDR2 are PRHDT and FYEKMQ (reference sequence). Unmatched junction bases numbered 9, after V lost 5 bases and J lost 5 bases. There are 16 residues in the CDR3. The chain's CDR3 is CASSRPRGGGTGELFF. CDR3 nucleotide sequence: TGTGCCAGCAGCCGCCCGCGGGGGGGAGGTACCGGGGAGCTGTTTTTT.

V gene TRBV7-2 combines with J gene TRBJ1-5; D is uncertain. V shed 0 bases and J shed 1 base, with 7 bases lying between them. The CDR3 extends over 15 amino acids. Germline V gene sequence: CDR1 SGHTA, CDR2 FQGNSA. The DNA for the CDR3 is TGTGCCAGCAGCTTAGCGCCCTACAGCAATCAGCCCCAGCATTTT. It encodes CASSLAPYSNQPQHF. The whole variable domain, filled in from reference TRBV7-2 and TRBJ1-5, reads GAGVSQSPSNKVTEKGKDVELRCDPISGHTALYWYRQSLGQGLEFLIYFQGNSAPDKSGLPSDRFSAERTGGSVSTLTIQRTQQEDSAVYLCASSLAPYSNQPQHFGDGTRLSIL.

The chain joins TRBV11-2 to TRBJ1-3; D not resolved. V was pared by 4 bases and J by 5 bases, with 9 bases between. This CDR3 is built from 13 residues. The germline V gene encodes CDR1 SGHAT and CDR2 FQNNGV. This chain's CDR3 is CASSSFVRNTIYF. The CDR3 DNA reads TGTGCCAGCAGCTCCTTTGTTAGAAACACCATATATTTT.

The CDR3, as DNA: TGTGCCAGCAGTTTGGTTGCGGGTGTAAACATTCAGTACTTC. Translation gives CASSLVAGVNIQYF. The V gene is TRBV28, the J gene TRBJ2-4, with a possible D match to TRBD2 (5 bases). This CDR3 region has 14 residues. Deletions cut 3 bases from V and 6 bases from J, with 12 bases between. Germline lookup yields CDR1 MDHEN and CDR2 SYDVKM.

The chain's CDR3 is CASSPRSGRGETQYF. The CDR3 region has the DNA TGTGCCAGCTCACCACGATCGGGGAGGGGAGAGACCCAGTACTTC. The genes are TRBV18 and TRBJ2-5; TRBD2 agrees at 7 bases. The CDR3 loop spans 15 amino acids. The V gene end was trimmed by 1 base and the J gene end by 4 bases; junction bases not matched to a gene: 6. The germline V gene has CDR1 KGHSH and CDR2 LQKENI.

The chain couples TRBV19 to TRBJ1-4, with 7 bases aligning to TRBD1. With 6 bases clipped from V and 4 bases from J, the junction kept 5 bases outside the gene matches. CDR1 and CDR2 from the germline V gene are LNHDA and SQIVND (reference sequence). The length of the CDR3 is 14 residues. CDR3 in amino acids: CASSPGQINEKLFF. The CDR3 DNA reads as TGTGCCAGTAGCCCGGGACAGATTAATGAAAAACTGTTTTTT.

This CDR3 is CASSLSGFAGNTIYF. DNA of the CDR3: TGTGCCAGCAGTTTATCAGGGTTCGCTGGAAACACCATATATTTT. The chain employs TRBV28 and TRBJ1-3; a weak D match, TRBD1 (5 bases). Germline lookup yields CDR1 MDHEN and CDR2 SYDVKM. The CDR3 totals 15 residues. V shed 1 base and J shed 2 bases, with 9 bases lying between them. The full variable domain, with the rest looked up from reference TRBV28 and TRBJ1-3, is DVKVTQSSRYLVKRTGEKVFLECVQDMDHENMFWYRQDPGLGLRLIYFSYDVKMKEKGDIPEGYSVSREKKERFSLILESASTNQTSMYLCASSLSGFAGNTIYFGEGSWLTVV.

This chain uses TRBV24-1 with TRBJ1-1; D uncertain. V lost 4 bases to trimming and J lost 3 bases, with 8 bases between them. The germline V gene encodes CDR1 KGHDR and CDR2 SFDVKD. This CDR3 region has 13 residues. CDR3 in DNA: TGTGCCACCAGTGAGGGGAGGGACACTGAAGCTTTCTTT. Its protein is CATSEGRDTEAFF.

This clone has a single count. This sample also contains other DNA sequences that code for the same CDR3. This sequence joins TRBV5-1 and TRBJ1-2; D not resolved. Germline-derived CDR1 and CDR2 are SGHRS and YFSETQ. The CDR3 consists of 12 residues. V was cut by 0 bases and J by 4 bases, with 4 bases left in between. The CDR3 DNA sequence: TGCGCCAGCAGCTTGGCGGGCTATGGCTACACCTTC. This gives the protein CASSLAGYGYTF. Using reference TRBV5-1 and TRBJ1-2 for the parts outside the CDR3, the full variable domain is KAGVTQTPRYLIKTRGQQVTLSCSPISGHRSVSWYQQTPGQGLQFLFEYFSETQRNKGNFPGRFSGRQFSNSRSEMNVSTLELGDSALYLCASSLAGYGYTFGSGTRLTVV.

The genes are TRBV7-2 and TRBJ2-3; D possibly corresponds to TRBD1 (5 bases). The CDR3 extends over 13 amino acids. V dropped 5 bases and J dropped 3 bases, with 9 bases sitting between them. Germline assignment: CDR1 SGHTA and CDR2 FQGNSA. In DNA, the CDR3 is TGTGCCAGCAGCCTCCGACAGACAGATACGCAGTATTTT. It translates to CASSLRQTDTQYF.

The chain has TRBV5-1 and TRBJ1-5, with TRBD1 identical over 9 bases. Losses at the gene ends were 0 bases for V and 9 bases for J; bases not matched to a gene: 7. Germline V gene sequence: CDR1 SGHRS, CDR2 YFSETQ. CDR3 length: 15 residues. The CDR3 sequence is CASSLEGQGTGPQHF. The DNA of the CDR3 is TGCGCCAGCAGCTTGGAGGGACAGGGAACCGGGCCCCAGCATTTT.

This clone was seen only once. The rearrangement joins TRBV30 to TRBJ1-2; a weak D match, TRBD1 (5 bases). The V end was cut by 1 base, the J end by 3 bases, with 6 bases between. The CDR3 contains 12 residues. CDR1 is GTSNPN and CDR2 is SVGIG in the germline V gene (reference sequence). CDR3 DNA sequence: TGTGCCTGGAGTGGGGGGGACTATGGCTACACCTTC. Amino acid sequence: CAWSGGDYGYTF.

V usage is TRBV2 and J usage is TRBJ1-1, with a weak D call TRBD1 (5 bases). The CDR3 is 15 residues long. Trimming removed 3 bases at V and 0 bases at J, with 11 bases between. CDR1 is SNHLY, CDR2 FYNNEI, per germline. The CDR3 spells CASSDDKGLNTEAFF. Written as DNA, the CDR3 is TGTGCCAGCAGTGATGACAAGGGGTTGAACACTGAAGCTTTCTTT.

This sequence joins TRBV28 and TRBJ1-2, with 8 bases that match TRBD1. The ends lost 3 bases at V and 5 bases at J; junction bases unmatched: 5. Germline V gives CDR1 MDHEN, CDR2 SYDVKM. The CDR3 has 14 amino acids. The CDR3 DNA sequence: TGTGCCAGCAGTTTGACGGACAGGGTGTATGGCTACACCTTC. Its translation is CASSLTDRVYGYTF.

The chain joins TRBV30 to TRBJ2-5; tentatively, D is TRBD1 (5 bases). Trimming removed 0 bases from V and 6 bases from J, with 14 bases in between. The CDR3 is 14 amino acids. CDR1 GTSNPN and CDR2 SVGIG come from the germline V gene (reference sequence). CDR3 residues: CAWSVGQGLKTQYF. The CDR3 nucleotides read TGTGCCTGGAGTGTAGGTCAGGGCTTAAAGACCCAGTACTTC.

This rearrangement joins TRBV15 to TRBJ1-5; D is perhaps TRBD1 (6 bases). This CDR3 is built from 15 residues. V lost 3 bases and J lost 5, with 14 bases in between. The germline gives CDR1 LNHNV, CDR2 YYDKDF (reference sequence). The DNA of the CDR3 is TGTGCCACCAGCAGGCGCTCAGGGGCCCATCAGCCCCAGCATTTT. Amino acids: CATSRRSGAHQPQHF.

The chain has TRBV7-2 and TRBJ2-7; 7 positions match TRBD2. The CDR3 has 15 amino acids. V gave up 1 base and J gave up 4 bases; unmatched junction bases: 7. Germline CDR1 is SGHTA and CDR2 is FQGNSA. CDR3 DNA sequence: TGTGCCAGCAGCTTAGGCGGCGGCGGGGGATACGAGCAGTACTTC. Translated, it gives CASSLGGGGGYEQYF.

The chain employs TRBV6-5 and TRBJ2-7, with D perhaps matching TRBD1 (5 bases). V lost 5 bases and J lost 6, with 17 bases in between. This CDR3 spans 14 amino acids. CDR1 is MNHEY and CDR2 is SVGAGI in the germline V gene. CDR3 sequence: CASSSINSGSEQYF. Written as DNA, the CDR3 is TGTGCCAGCAGTAGTATAAACTCAGGGTCCGAGCAGTACTTC.